Sequencing of this T cell receptor (beta chain) was carried out in a study of sequential checkpoint blockade in melanoma. Study summary: Arm A got nivolumab then ipilimumab; arm B the reverse, 1:1.

Treatment indicated: randomized to nivolumab then ipilimumab (arm A) or the reverse (arm B). Sorted cells were live CD3+CD8+, lacking CD19 and CD56, from PBMCs. Germline CDR1 MNHEY, CDR2 SMNVEV (reference sequence). With 2 bases clipped from V and 9 bases from J, the junction kept 4 bases outside the gene matches. This CDR3 comprises 13 residues. Data came from immunoSEQ multiplex PCR; TCRdb stores just in-frame clones and leaves some out. Of 7,700 or so clones listed, 50% to 75% are singletons. This TCR derives from a human donor with melanoma. Specimen: CD8+ T cells sorted from blood (inferred from file names), collected from a patient given nivolumab and ipilimumab in sequence. This sequence joins TRBV27 and TRBJ2-1, with 7 bases aligning to TRBD2. The CDR3 spells CASSLGLAAEQFF. The CDR3 nucleotides are TGTGCCAGCAGTTTAGGTCTAGCGGCTGAGCAGTTCTTC.